The next 21 T cell receptor beta chains were all read from a single sample in a study of blood T cell repertoires in COVID-19. This table comes from immunoSEQ multiplex PCR, and its TCRdb copy is limited to in-frame clones, with some not included. The repertoire consists of about 170,000 clones, with around 82% occurring once and the leading ten covering approximately 4%. The sequenced material came from PBMCs or T cells enriched from blood (not recorded which). The source is a woman aged 45-59 years in a cohort exposed to, infected with or recovered from COVID-19 (not recorded which).

The chain combines TRBV11-2 with TRBJ2-2; 10 bases are a match to TRBD2. Germline-derived CDR1 and CDR2 are SGHAT and FQNNGV. The CDR3 spans 16 residues. The trim removed 3 bases at V and 1 base at J, leaving 2 bases unmatched. The CDR3 DNA reads as TGTGCCAGCAGCTTGGTAGCGGGGGGGAACACCGGGGAGCTGTTTTTT. This sequence encodes CASSLVAGGNTGELFF. Based on the CDR3 plus reference TRBV11-2 and TRBJ2-2, the full variable domain is EAGVAQSPRYKIIEKRQSVAFWCNPISGHATLYWYQQILGQGPKLLIQFQNNGVVDDSQLPKDRFSAERLKGVDSTLKIQPAKLEDSAVYLCASSLVAGGNTGELFFGEGSRLTVL.

This clone was counted once. The same CDR3 is also encoded by other DNA sequences in this sample. The V and J genes are TRBV11-3 and TRBJ2-1; 16 nucleotides match TRBD2. There are 16 residues in the CDR3. Germline V gives CDR1 SGHNT, CDR2 YENEEA. The junction had 2 bases not matched to a gene; V was cut back by 5 bases and J by 4 bases. The CDR3 bases are TGTGCCAGCAGCCCGGGACTAGCGGGGGGGTACAATGAGCAGTTCTTC. Encoded protein: CASSPGLAGGYNEQFF.

This clone was counted ten times or more. The chain carries TRBV11-3 and TRBJ2-3, with 7 bases matching TRBD2. The germline V gene encodes CDR1 SGHNT and CDR2 YENEEA. The V gene end was trimmed by 2 bases and the J gene end by 3 bases; junction bases not matched to a gene: 2. The CDR3 sequence is 14 residues long. DNA for the CDR3: TGTGCCAGCAGCTTACGTAGCGGGACAGATACGCAGTATTTT. Translation: CASSLRSGTDTQYF.

V is TRBV7-3 and J is TRBJ2-1; TRBD1 matches at 8 bases. The germline gives CDR1 SGHTA, CDR2 FQGTGA. J lost 5 bases, V lost 3 bases, and 6 bases had no gene match. The CDR3 consists of 15 residues. CDR3: CASSFDRGGHNEQFF. The CDR3 DNA follows: TGTGCCAGCAGCTTCGACAGGGGTGGCCACAATGAGCAGTTCTTC.

This clone was seen more than once but under ten times. J is TRBJ1-2 and V is TRBV5-1; 7 nucleotides agree with TRBD1. CDR3 length equals 14 residues. Trimming took 4 bases from V and 3 from J; bases not matched to a gene: 6. Germline-derived CDR1 and CDR2 are SGHRS and YFSETQ. For the CDR3, the DNA is TGCGCCAGCAGCCCAAAAGGGGGCGACTATGGCTACACCTTC. It encodes CASSPKGGDYGYTF.

The chain recombines TRBV4-2 with TRBJ2-7, with D maybe TRBD2 (5 bases). Per the germline V gene, CDR1 is LGHNA and CDR2 is YNFKEQ. The CDR3 runs 15 residues. V lost 0 bases to trimming and J lost 4 bases, with 13 bases between them. CDR3 sequence: CASSQEPRRTYEQYF. The CDR3 DNA sequence: TGTGCCAGCAGCCAAGAGCCGCGGAGGACGTACGAGCAGTACTTC.

The J gene is TRBJ1-4, the V gene TRBV7-9; TRBD1 matches at 12 bases. The V segment lost 3 bases and the J segment 7 bases; nucleotides outside the gene matches: 6. Germline CDR1 reads SEHNR; CDR2 reads FQNEAQ (reference sequence). The CDR3 covers 16 residues. Here the CDR3 reads CASSFPRDRGLEKLFF. The CDR3 nucleotides read TGTGCCAGCAGCTTCCCCCGGGACAGGGGGCTTGAAAAACTGTTTTTT.

The CDR3 sequence is CASSYSWDTLYEQYF. In DNA form, the CDR3 reads TGTGCCAGCAGTTACTCCTGGGACACCCTCTACGAGCAGTACTTC. V and J are TRBV6-5 and TRBJ2-7, with D perhaps matching TRBD1 (6 bases). Between the trimmed V and J ends, which lost 0 bases and 3 bases, there was a span of 12 bases. Germline V lookup: CDR1 MNHEY, CDR2 SVGAGI. The CDR3 loop spans 15 amino acids.

This clone is a singleton in its sample. The chain carries TRBV23-1 and TRBJ2-2; 10 nucleotides align to TRBD1. TRBV23-1 is filed as an ORF, its function uncertain. Germline trimming cut 4 bases from V and 4 bases from J; bases unmatched to any gene: 12. The CDR3 spans 18 residues. This CDR3 reads CASSRVEGTGASTGELFF. CDR3 DNA sequence: TGCGCCAGCAGTCGAGTCGAAGGGACAGGGGCGTCCACCGGGGAGCTGTTTTTT.

J is TRBJ2-1 and V is TRBV2, with D hard to call. The germline CDR1 and CDR2 sequences are SNHLY and FYNNEI. This CDR3 spans 14 amino acids. The V end lost 4 bases, the J end lost 9 bases, and 16 bases lay between the germline ends. The CDR3 loop reads CASSGDSRSREQFF. The CDR3 nucleotides are TGTGCCAGCAGTGGAGACTCCCGTTCCCGTGAGCAGTTCTTC.

This rearrangement joins TRBV18 to TRBJ2-3, with 10 bases identical to TRBD2. The CDR3 extends over 17 amino acids. The germline gives CDR1 KGHSH, CDR2 LQKENI. V shed 8 bases and J 0 bases; nucleotides not matched to a gene: 11. The CDR3 DNA reads TGTGCCAGCAGCGAGGGAGCGGGAGGGCTCAGCACAGATACGCAGTATTTT. The encoded protein is CASSEGAGGLSTDTQYF.

The rearrangement uses TRBV29-1 and TRBJ2-7; D possibly corresponds to TRBD2 (7 bases). The CDR3 extends over 12 amino acids. CDR1 SQVTM and CDR2 ANQGSEA come from the germline V gene. V was clipped by 5 bases and J by 1 base, with 9 bases between them. The CDR3 is CSVRGASYEQYF. As DNA, the CDR3 is TGCAGCGTTCGGGGGGCGTCCTACGAGCAGTACTTC.

V usage is TRBV5-6 and J usage is TRBJ1-2, with D possibly matching TRBD1 (6 bases). Germline V gene data show CDR1 as SGHDT and CDR2 as YYEEEE. V lost 4 bases, J lost 2 bases, and 15 bases lay in between. This CDR3 spans 15 amino acids. CDR3 loop: CASSPSGGLNYGYTF. Written as DNA, the CDR3 is TGTGCCAGCAGCCCCTCCGGGGGGCTAAACTATGGCTACACCTTC.

The rearrangement joins TRBV6-5 to TRBJ1-6, with D possibly being TRBD1 (6 bases). Germline assignment: CDR1 MNHEY and CDR2 SVGAGI. With 3 bases removed from V and 2 bases from J, the gap between germline ends came to 11 bases. The CDR3 runs to 16 residues. This chain's CDR3 is CASSYRGAAYNSPLHF. CDR3 DNA: TGTGCCAGCAGTTATCGGGGGGCAGCCTATAATTCACCCCTCCACTTT.

This clone was found a few times. This rearrangement joins TRBV28 to TRBJ2-3, with D unresolved. Looked up from germline, CDR1 is MDHEN and CDR2 is SYDVKM. V lost 6 bases and J lost 11, with 18 bases in between. CDR3 size: 13 residues. The chain's CDR3 is CASSAPGAPLQYF. CDR3 nucleotide sequence: TGTGCCAGCAGCGCCCCAGGCGCTCCTTTGCAGTATTTT.

This clone was seen a handful of times. This rearrangement joins TRBV7-2 to TRBJ1-1; 7 bases agree with TRBD1. The trim removed 5 bases at V and 3 bases at J, leaving 9 bases unmatched. Germline V CDR1 and CDR2: SGHTA, FQGNSA. The CDR3 consists of 15 residues. CDR3 in DNA: TGTGCCAGCAGCGCCGAAGGGGGCGGTTACACTGAAGCTTTCTTT. Translation: CASSAEGGGYTEAFF.

V is TRBV7-9 and J is TRBJ1-2, with D maybe TRBD1 (6 bases). The germline V and J ends were trimmed by 5 bases and 7 bases, with 14 bases remaining between them. Germline loops: CDR1 SEHNR, CDR2 FQNEAQ (reference sequence). The CDR3 runs 13 residues. CDR3 in amino acids: CASSLEGVRGYTF. The CDR3 coding sequence is TGTGCCAGCAGCCTAGAGGGGGTACGTGGCTACACCTTC.

The chain combines TRBV28 with TRBJ2-7, with a tentative D call TRBD2 (6 bases). Germline V gene data show CDR1 as MDHEN and CDR2 as SYDVKM. The CDR3 length is 14 residues. V shed 7 bases and J shed 2 bases, with 15 bases lying between them. The CDR3, as DNA: TGTGCCAGCACTATCCCCGGGGGACCCTACGAGCAGTACTTC. Translation: CASTIPGGPYEQYF.

The CDR3 DNA sequence: TGTGCCTGGACGCCCAGGGCAGGGATCAATCAGCCCCAGCATTTT. This translates into CAWTPRAGINQPQHF. The chain couples TRBV30 to TRBJ1-5; D possibly corresponds to TRBD1 (5 bases). The CDR3 loop spans 15 amino acids. The V end lost 4 bases, the J end lost 3 bases, and 16 bases lay between the germline ends. The germline V gene encodes CDR1 GTSNPN and CDR2 SVGIG (reference sequence).

This clone was counted a single time. The V and J genes are TRBV5-1 and TRBJ2-3, with 9 bases fitting TRBD2. Germline V gene sequence: CDR1 SGHRS, CDR2 YFSETQ. CDR3 length: 16 residues. Germline trimming cut 1 base from V and 0 bases from J; bases unmatched to any gene: 3. DNA for the CDR3: TGCGCCAGCAGCTTGCGGACTAGCGTTAGCACAGATACGCAGTATTTT. Protein: CASSLRTSVSTDTQYF.

The V call is TRBV20-1, the J call TRBJ2-5; D unclear. V dropped 3 bases and J dropped 5 bases, with 13 bases sitting between them. CDR3 length: 13 amino acids. Germline V gene data show CDR1 as DFQATT and CDR2 as SNEGSKA (reference sequence). The CDR3 reads CSASALSGETQYF. CDR3 sequence (DNA): TGCAGTGCTAGTGCTCTTTCCGGGGAGACCCAGTACTTC.